These 25 T cell receptor beta chains were sequenced from one sample in a study of T cell responses to AZD1222 COVID-19 vaccine. The assay was immunoSEQ multiplex PCR, and TCRdb's table has in-frame clones only and misses some. The table has about 150,000 clones, 75% to 95% seen once. The sample here was peripheral blood, taken on day 0 of AZD1222 vaccination. These receptors all come from an adult in good health.

This clone turned up a few times. The chain joins TRBV15 to TRBJ2-7, with D unresolved. The CDR3 totals 15 residues. The V gene's germline CDR1 is LNHNV and CDR2 YYDKDF (reference sequence). The V end was cut by 0 bases, the J end by 0 bases, with 9 bases between. CDR3 sequence (DNA): TGTGCCACCAGCAGAGACAGCATTAGCTCCTACGAGCAGTACTTC. It specifies CATSRDSISSYEQYF. Filled out from reference TRBV15 and TRBJ2-7, the complete variable domain reads DAMVIQNPRYQVTQFGKPVTLSCSQTLNHNVMYWYQQKSSQAPKLLFHYYDKDFNNEADTPDNFQSRRPNTSFCFLDIRSPGLGDTAMYLCATSRDSISSYEQYFGPGTRLTVT.

CDR3 amino acids: CAISEDRAYEQYF. DNA for the CDR3: TGTGCCATCAGCGAGGACAGGGCCTACGAGCAGTACTTC. The chain is built from TRBV10-3 and TRBJ2-7; 8 bases line up with TRBD1. CDR3 length equals 13 residues. Germline CDR1 ENHRY, CDR2 SYGVKD. Germline trimming cut 6 bases from V and 2 bases from J; bases unmatched to any gene: 3.

This chain joins TRBV29-1 and TRBJ1-1; D is ambiguous. Trimming shortened V by 4 bases and J by 1 base, and 4 bases separated the two germline ends. Germline V gives CDR1 SQVTM, CDR2 ANQGSEA. This CDR3 has 11 residues. CDR3 sequence: CSVGQNTEAFF. Here the CDR3 DNA reads TGCAGCGTTGGACAGAACACTGAAGCTTTCTTT. The full variable domain, completed using reference TRBV29-1 and TRBJ1-1, is SAVISQKPSRDICQRGTSLTIQCQVDSQVTMMFWYRQQPGQSLTLIATANQGSEATYESGFVIDKFPISRPNLTFSTLTVSNMSPEDSSIYLCSVGQNTEAFFGQGTRLTVV.

This clone was detected only a few times. The V gene is TRBV28, the J gene TRBJ2-7; D gene ambiguous. The germline CDR1 and CDR2 sequences are MDHEN and SYDVKM. V lost 5 bases and J 4 bases, leaving 12 bases between the germline ends. This CDR3 is 13 amino acids long. The DNA for the CDR3 is TGTGCCAGCAGTCCAGAGCAAAGGTACGAGCAGTACTTC. This codes for CASSPEQRYEQYF.

The rearrangement joins TRBV5-4 to TRBJ1-4, with unresolved D. The CDR3 is made up of 15 amino acids. The ends were cut back, 0 bases at V and 2 bases at J, with 8 bases in the middle. CDR1 is SGHNT and CDR2 is YYREEE in the germline V gene (reference sequence). The CDR3 nucleotides read TGTGCCAGCAGCTTGGAGTCGGGGACTAATGAAAAACTGTTTTTT. It yields the protein CASSLESGTNEKLFF.

The rearrangement links TRBV11-3 to TRBJ1-1; D unclear. Germline assignment: CDR1 SGHNT and CDR2 YENEEA. Trimming left V 5 bases short and J 6 bases short, with 13 bases between. The CDR3 is made up of 13 amino acids. The CDR3 DNA is TGTGCCAGCAGCCTCCAGACCTACTCTGAAGCTTTCTTT. Its protein product is CASSLQTYSEAFF.

This clone appeared a single time. The J gene is TRBJ2-7, the V gene TRBV7-8; D may correspond to TRBD1 or TRBD2 (5 bases each). The V gene's germline CDR1 is SGHVS and CDR2 FQNEAQ. The CDR3 consists of 14 residues. V was pared by 1 base and J by 4 bases, with 11 bases between. The CDR3 DNA follows: TGTGCCAGCAGCTTAGTGGGGGAACCTTACGAGCAGTACTTC. It specifies CASSLVGEPYEQYF.

In the case of this clone: The junction and the germline gene differ at one end; a read error may be behind it. The chain carries TRBV6-2 or TRBV6-3 and TRBJ2-5, with D hard to call. The germline V gene encodes CDR1 MNHEY and CDR2 SVGEGT. The CDR3 has 14 residues. The CDR3, as DNA: TGTGCCAGCAGTTACTCCTCAGGTGTGGGTAGGCTGAACTTC. As protein: CASSYSSGVGRLNF.

The V gene is TRBV4-3, the J gene TRBJ1-1; D ambiguous. This CDR3 has 14 residues. V lost 0 bases, J lost 3 bases, and 8 bases lay in between. The germline gives CDR1 LGHNA, CDR2 YSLEER. The CDR3 sequence: CASSQDRSYTEAFF. The DNA for the CDR3 is TGCGCCAGCAGCCAAGATCGAAGCTACACTGAAGCTTTCTTT.

The chain has TRBV6-5 and TRBJ1-6; D perhaps matches TRBD1 (5 bases). The CDR3 contains 15 residues. V was cut by 6 bases and J by 3 bases, with 12 bases left in between. Germline lookup yields CDR1 MNHEY and CDR2 SVGAGI. This chain's CDR3 is CASRATGVYNSPLHF. The CDR3 DNA sequence: TGTGCCAGCAGAGCTACAGGAGTCTATAATTCACCCCTCCACTTT.

The chain joins TRBV10-3 to TRBJ2-1, with D unresolved. The CDR3 has 15 amino acids. V lost 0 bases, J lost 10 bases, and 16 bases lay in between. The germline V gene encodes CDR1 ENHRY and CDR2 SYGVKD. This CDR3 is CAISESTVSTHEQFF. The CDR3 bases are TGTGCCATCAGTGAGTCGACCGTTAGCACCCACGAGCAGTTCTTC.

The chain carries TRBV29-1 and TRBJ1-1; no clear D. The germline gives CDR1 SQVTM, CDR2 ANQGSEA. The CDR3 spans 13 residues. Trimming shortened V by 5 bases and J by 0 bases, and 10 bases separated the two germline ends. This chain's CDR3 is CSVQLMMNTEAFF. CDR3 in DNA: TGCAGCGTTCAACTGATGATGAACACTGAAGCTTTCTTT.

Details on this clone: The limits of the CDR3 on the DNA are not certain, so only TCRdb's listed CDR3 is given. The V call is TRBV28, the J call TRBJ2-3; whether TRBD2, the table's D call, matches the DNA was not checked. The CDR3 spans 17 amino acids, including both terminal residues. CDR1 is MDHEN and CDR2 is SYDVKM in the germline V gene. The CDR3 spells CASSSSGLAPSTDTQYF.

The rearrangement links TRBV15 to TRBJ2-2; perhaps TRBD2 as D (5 bases). The CDR3 is 19 residues long. Germline V CDR1 and CDR2: LNHNV, YYDKDF (reference sequence). The V end lost 2 bases, the J end lost 6 bases, and 25 bases lay between the germline ends. CDR3 sequence: CATSRRKIGGVPRAGELFF. Here the CDR3 DNA reads TGTGCCACCAGCAGAAGAAAAATAGGAGGTGTCCCAAGGGCCGGGGAGCTGTTTTTT.

This chain links TRBV2 with TRBJ2-7, with 9 nucleotides matching TRBD1. CDR3 length: 17 residues. Germline V gives CDR1 SNHLY, CDR2 FYNNEI. V was clipped by 0 bases and J by 4 bases; unmatched bases: 10. The CDR3 loop is CASSEAFSGQGSYEQYF. The CDR3 bases are TGTGCCAGCAGTGAAGCTTTTTCGGGACAGGGCTCGTACGAGCAGTACTTC.

This clone was seen once. J is TRBJ2-3 and V is TRBV11-2, with TRBD1 as a possible D gene (5 bases). The V gene lost 1 base and the J gene lost 6 bases, with 11 bases spanning the gap. CDR1 and CDR2 from the germline V gene are SGHAT and FQNNGV. This CDR3 has 14 amino acids. This CDR3 is CASSLGAGWDTQYF. As DNA, the CDR3 is TGTGCCAGCAGCTTAGGGGCAGGGTGGGATACGCAGTATTTT.

The chain uses TRBV5-1 and TRBJ1-1, with 8 bases lining up with TRBD1. CDR3 length: 14 amino acids. Germline CDR1 is SGHRS and CDR2 is YFSETQ. Losses at the gene ends were 4 bases for V and 10 bases for J; bases not matched to a gene: 12. CDR3 protein: CASSPGQEFLPAFF. The DNA for the CDR3 is TGCGCCAGCAGCCCGGGACAGGAGTTTCTGCCAGCTTTCTTT. The variable domain in full, with the rest retrieved from reference TRBV5-1 and TRBJ1-1, is KAGVTQTPRYLIKTRGQQVTLSCSPISGHRSVSWYQQTPGQGLQFLFEYFSETQRNKGNFPGRFSGRQFSNSRSEMNVSTLELGDSALYLCASSPGQEFLPAFFGQGTRLTVV.

This chain joins TRBV2 and TRBJ1-2; D is unclear. The length of the CDR3 is 11 residues. Germline V gene data show CDR1 as SNHLY and CDR2 as FYNNEI. Trimming took off 3 bases at V and 8 bases at J, with 7 bases between the two ends. This chain's CDR3 is CASSELGGYTF. The CDR3 coding sequence is TGTGCCAGCAGTGAGCTTGGGGGCTACACCTTC.

The rearrangement links TRBV28 to TRBJ1-2, with D uncertain. The CDR3 contains 13 residues. The germline gives CDR1 MDHEN, CDR2 SYDVKM. Trimming took 8 bases from V and 4 from J, leaving 14 bases between them. The CDR3 coding sequence is TGTGCCAGCTCTCCGGTCTTCGGCTATGGCTACACCTTC. Translated, it gives CASSPVFGYGYTF.

The chain recombines TRBV18 with TRBJ1-1; D is undetermined. The CDR3 consists of 12 residues. Looked up from germline, CDR1 is KGHSH and CDR2 is LQKENI. V was clipped by 2 bases and J by 7 bases, with 8 bases between them. The CDR3 spells CASSPAQFEAFF. The CDR3 DNA reads as TGTGCCAGCTCACCAGCACAGTTTGAAGCTTTCTTT.

V and J are TRBV30 and TRBJ1-1; D gene unclear. Trimming stripped 0 bases from V and 4 bases from J, with 9 bases between. Looked up from germline, CDR1 is GTSNPN and CDR2 is SVGIG (reference sequence). This CDR3 is built from 13 residues. CDR3 protein: CAWSVYYATEAFF. The CDR3 DNA reads TGTGCCTGGAGTGTATATTATGCCACTGAAGCTTTCTTT.

The chain links TRBV27 to TRBJ2-2; D possibly corresponds to TRBD2 (6 bases). Between the trimmed V and J ends, which lost 1 base and 0 bases, there was a span of 9 bases. CDR1 is MNHEY and CDR2 is SMNVEV in the germline V gene (reference sequence). CDR3 length: 16 amino acids. The CDR3 coding sequence is TGTGCCAGCAGTTTATACGCGGGAACGAACACCGGGGAGCTGTTTTTT. This codes for CASSLYAGTNTGELFF.

This chain joins TRBV2 and TRBJ2-2, with TRBD1 as a possible D gene (5 bases). Trimming removed 8 bases at V and 6 bases at J, with 19 bases between. Per the germline V gene, CDR1 is SNHLY and CDR2 is FYNNEI. This CDR3 contains 15 residues. This CDR3 reads CASGWDSGLAGELFF. CDR3 DNA: TGTGCCAGCGGGTGGGATTCAGGGCTGGCCGGGGAGCTGTTTTTT.

This chain uses TRBV27 with TRBJ1-4; no firm D call. Between the trimmed V and J ends, which lost 2 bases and 5 bases, there was a span of 18 bases. From germline, CDR1 is MNHEY and CDR2 SMNVEV (reference sequence). The CDR3 sequence is 17 residues long. CDR3 protein: CASSLKGGGRENEKLFF. CDR3 nucleotide sequence: TGTGCCAGCAGTTTAAAAGGAGGCGGGCGCGAGAATGAAAAACTGTTTTTT.

The chain joins TRBV28 to TRBJ1-2; D might be TRBD1 (5 bases). Trimming removed 4 bases at V and 4 bases at J, with 13 bases between. Germline CDR1 reads MDHEN; CDR2 reads SYDVKM. The CDR3 runs 14 residues. Here the CDR3 DNA reads TGTGCCAGCAGTTCCGGGACCCTAGGCTATGGCTACACCTTC. It specifies CASSSGTLGYGYTF.